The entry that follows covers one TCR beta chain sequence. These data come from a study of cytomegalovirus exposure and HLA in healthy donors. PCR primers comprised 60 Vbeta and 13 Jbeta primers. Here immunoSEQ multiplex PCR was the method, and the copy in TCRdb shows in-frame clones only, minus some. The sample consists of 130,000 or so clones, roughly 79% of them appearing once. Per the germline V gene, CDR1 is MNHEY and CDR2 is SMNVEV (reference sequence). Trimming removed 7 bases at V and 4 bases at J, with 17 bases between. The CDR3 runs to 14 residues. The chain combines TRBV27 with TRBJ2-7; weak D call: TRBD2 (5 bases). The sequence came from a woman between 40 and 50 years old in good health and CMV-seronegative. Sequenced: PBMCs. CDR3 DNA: TGTGCCAGCATGTTCAAGTGGAGCGGATACGAGCAGTACTTC. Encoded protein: CASMFKWSGYEQYF.